The rows below give T cell receptor beta chains drawn from one sample of a study of T cell changes during pregnancy in multiple sclerosis. Clones were sequenced by immunoSEQ multiplex PCR, and TCRdb holds only the in-frame ones, with some missing. The sample consists of about 66,000 clones, over 75% of them appearing once. The sequences come from CD8+ T cells from peripheral blood mononuclear cells, collected before pregnancy. Receptors originate from a female donor with multiple sclerosis, enrolled in a pregnancy study. The CDR3 runs from the conserved cysteine through the conserved F or W. A D gene is named only where the DNA matches it firmly. Size values are once, few and many counts, or a class for expanded clones, and some rows have none.

abundance	v_gene	j_gene	d_gene	CDR3nt	CDR3aa
NA	TRBV9	TRBJ1-4	NA	TGTGCCAGCAGCGTTTCCCCGGGAGAACTGTTTTTT	CASSVSPGELFF
NA	TRBV5-6	TRBJ2-7	NA	TGTGCCAGCAGCTTGTACGCGGGACAGACTATTTACGAGCAGTACTTC	CASSLYAGQTIYEQYF
NA	TRBV11-3	TRBJ2-1	NA	TGTGCCAGCAGCTCGGGGATTCTCTACAATGAGCAGTTCTTC	CASSSGILYNEQFF
NA	TRBV11-1	TRBJ2-1	TRBD2	TGTGCCAGCAGCTACACTAGCGGGGGTGACAATGAGCAGTTCTTC	CASSYTSGGDNEQFF
NA	TRBV5-4	TRBJ2-3	NA	TGTGCCAGCAGCTTGAGGGGCGAGAACACAGATACGCAGTATTTT	CASSLRGENTDTQYF
few	TRBV6-6	TRBJ1-3	NA	TGTGCCAGCAGTAGTACAGGGCTCGGAAACACCATATATTTT	CASSSTGLGNTIYF
NA	TRBV21-1	TRBJ2-7	NA	TGTGCCAGCAGCAAAGGGCTCGGGGACACCTACGAGCAGTACTTC	CASSKGLGDTYEQYF
NA	TRBV16	TRBJ1-2	NA	TGTGCCAGCAGCCAATCCCAAGGGGGTACGGGCTACACCTTC	CASSQSQGGTGYTF
NA	TRBV7-2	TRBJ2-5	TRBD1	TGTGCCAGCAGCGGGACAGGGCACTCGCAAGAGACCCAGTACTTC	CASSGTGHSQETQYF
NA	TRBV19	TRBJ1-2	TRBD1	TGTGCCAGTAGTACCTTGGGGACAGGGCACGGCTACACCTTC	CASSTLGTGHGYTF
NA	TRBV5-5	TRBJ2-3	TRBD2	TGTGCCAGCAGCTTGCTAGCGGGGGGCCGCGACCCGTATTTT	CASSLLAGGRDPYF
NA	TRBV14	TRBJ2-7	TRBD1	TGTGCCAGCAGCCAGATAGACAGGGGCTACGAGCAGTACTTC	CASSQIDRGYEQYF
NA	TRBV7-6	TRBJ1-2	NA	TGTGCCAGCAGCTTAGCGGCAGAGAAAGGGGATGGCTACACCTTC	CASSLAAEKGDGYTF
NA	TRBV7-9	TRBJ1-5	NA	TGTGCCAGCAGCTTGTCAGGGGCAGGGGATCAGCCCCAGCATTTT	CASSLSGAGDQPQHF
NA	TRBV11-3	TRBJ2-2	NA	TGTGCCAGCAGGCATTCCAGCGGGGAGCTGTTTTTT	CASRHSSGELFF